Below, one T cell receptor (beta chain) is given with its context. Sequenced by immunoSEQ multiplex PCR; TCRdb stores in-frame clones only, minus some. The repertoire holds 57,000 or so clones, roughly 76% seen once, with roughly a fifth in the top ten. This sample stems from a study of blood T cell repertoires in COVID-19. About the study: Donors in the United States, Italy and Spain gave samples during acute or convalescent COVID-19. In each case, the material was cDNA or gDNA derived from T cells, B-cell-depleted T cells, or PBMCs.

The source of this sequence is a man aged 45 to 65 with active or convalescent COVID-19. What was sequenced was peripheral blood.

This CDR3 is CASSSGLAGAANEQFF. Here the CDR3 DNA reads TGTGCCAGCAGTTCCGGACTAGCGGGGGCCGCCAATGAGCAGTTCTTC. This chain links TRBV5-4 with TRBJ2-1, with 13 bases fitting TRBD2. The germline V gene encodes CDR1 SGHNT and CDR2 YYREEE (reference sequence). Trimming at V came to 5 bases and at J to 6 bases, leaving 8 bases not matched to a gene. The CDR3 length is 16 residues. The variable domain in full, completed from reference TRBV5-4 and TRBJ2-1, reads ETGVTQSPTHLIKTRGQQVTLRCSSQSGHNTVSWYQQALGQGPQFIFQYYREEENGRGNFPPRFSGLQFPNYSSELNVNALELDDSALYLCASSSGLAGAANEQFFGPGTRLTVL.